This T cell receptor (beta chain) was observed in a study of T-cell reconstitution after alpha-beta-depleted transplantation in children. Study outcomes and limitations: Reportedly, alpha-beta T cells present about two months post-transplant originated from several hundred expanded clones of graft origin. For some patients, TCRbeta diversity was high at day 60 because of recipient T cells and thymic progenitors that survived. Newly produced T cells mostly provided counts and TCRbeta diversity after one year, as hyperexpanded clones declined.

The CDR3 sequence is 13 residues long. The germline V gene encodes CDR1 DFQATT and CDR2 SNEGSKA (reference sequence). The V segment lost 3 bases and the J segment 6 bases; nucleotides outside the gene matches: 8. Unique molecular identifiers were built into the TCRbeta library. TCRdb re-derived calls from the PCR reads in MiXCR, one entry per CDR3 protein. The table lists approximately 490,000 distinct CDR3 sequences, about 10% of them singletons, with about 2% in the top ten. This clonotype was detected ten times or more. What it binds is unknown. This receptor was obtained from a child aged 2 to 10 with inherited bone marrow failure, due to receive a stem cell transplant. The chain recombines TRBV20-1 with TRBJ2-7, with TRBD1 identical over 7 bases. Sequencing was performed on PBMCs, taken before TCRalphabeta/CD19-depleted stem cell transplant. The DNA of the CDR3 is TGCAGTGCTAGTTCCGACAGGGTCGGCGAGCAGTACTTC. It is translated as CSASSDRVGEQYF.